Listed here is a single T cell receptor (beta chain). Its recognized antigen is unknown. Base qualities are not provided; no much larger clone lies one nucleotide away. These data belong to a study of Ad26.COV2.S vaccination and SARS-CoV-2 variants (dated by TCRdb to the early 2020s). Regarding the research as a whole: Donors in the vaccine arm were drawn from COV1001, a phase I-IIa trial of Ad26.COV2.S in healthy adults that was multicentre, randomized, double-blind and placebo-controlled. The specificity and breadth of SARS-CoV-2-reactive T cell receptors after Ad26.COV2.S vaccination were assessed by TCRbeta repertoire sequencing. The TCR-sequenced set comprised around 30 samples: approximately 19 Ad26.COV2.S vaccine recipients, 5 placebo recipients and 8 SARS-CoV-2 convalescent individuals. Dosing of Ad26.COV2.S was intramuscular, at either 5x10^10 or 1x10^11 viral particles, delivered as one shot or as two shots spaced 56 days apart. Trial participants were randomized into five groups of five: low-dose or high-dose Ad26.COV2.S given once or twice, or placebo on both occasions. Investigators did not know the trial group allocation while performing experiments and assessing outcomes.

General study outcomes and caveats: Vaccine and placebo recipients had similar non-spike TCR breadth, a finding consistent with the vaccine containing only spike. The study was not powered to compare responses between vaccine doses or regimens. The authors noted that the TCR breadth and depth analyses may have underestimated total T cell responses. Higher spike-specific TCR breadth was observed in Ad26.COV2.S recipients than in placebo recipients (P = 0.0014). Substantial breadth of spike-specific CD8+ and CD4+ T cell responses was reported after vaccination.

Per the publication, the treatment or condition label means: about 20 received Ad26.COV2.S at low or high dose, single or two shots; several received placebo; per-sample allocation not given. For vaccine and placebo recipients, the sequenced repertoires came from samples collected on day 63 after the first injection. In Cohort 1b, roughly 25 adults aged 18-55 years were enrolled at a single site in Boston, USA, between 29 July and 7 August 2020. Ad26.COV2.S was a replication-incompetent adenovirus type 26 vector that expressed a prefusion-stabilized SARS-CoV-2 spike protein derived from the original Wuhan strain. Counted from cysteine to phenylalanine, this CDR3 has 15 amino acids. Only the CDR3 part of the read is kept: 45 bases, read in frame from the first base. Trimming costs V 5 bases and J 8 bases, and their ends lie 18 bases apart. From a lookup of the germline V gene (reference sequence), CDR1 and CDR2 are MNHEY and SMNVEV.

The immunoSEQ Assay was the method used to sequence TCRbeta CDR3 regions. After extraction, genomic DNA underwent amplification by bias-controlled multiplex PCR, followed by high-throughput sequencing. For the original study's pipeline: Collapsing and filtering of sequences were performed to quantify the absolute abundance of each unique TCRbeta CDR3 region. T cell fraction was estimated by normalization of TCRbeta template counts to usable DNA, with usable DNA being measured through amplification of reference genes present in all nucleated cells. Repertoire TCRs were annotated as SARS-CoV-2-specific by exact matching of V gene, CDR3 amino acid sequence and J gene to a known reactive TCR set. The reference SARS-CoV-2 TCR set was obtained from MIRA and was filtered for enrichment in COVID-19-positive ImmuneCODE repertoires, whereby public or cross-reactive TCRs were removed. Using the MIRA antigens, annotated TCRs were further analysed by specific ORF or by position within an ORF. Breadth was defined as the number of annotated unique rearrangements divided by the total number of unique productive rearrangements, and depth was defined as the summed frequency of the annotated unique rearrangements. Two-sided Wilcoxon rank-sum tests were applied when comparing TCR breadth between groups. TCRdb took this table from immuneACCESS and kept in-frame rearrangements with V and J called. Such tables lack part of the clones; where checked against another copy, unresolved V genes explain under half of the gap, and the rest is unexplained. V and J calls and clone size are copied from that table; D and trimming were computed from the DNA. The sample table shows roughly 500,000 clones, and 87% are seen once. Of the sample, 13% falls within the top ten clones.

The specimen comprised peripheral blood, sampled in a trial of Ad26.COV2.S vaccine versus placebo. The chain is made from TRBV27 and TRBJ1-4; the D segment could be TRBD1, given 5 matching bases. The sequence came from a person between 18 and 60 years old who received the Ad26.COV2.S COVID-19 vaccine or a placebo. The CDR3 sequence is CASSTSGGRGEKLFF. The base sequence is TGTGCCAGCAGTACCTCGGGAGGCCGGGGGGAAAAACTGTTTTTT.